This T cell receptor beta chain was sequenced during a study of T cells after yellow fever vaccination. Germline lookup yields CDR1 SEHNR and CDR2 FQNEAQ (reference sequence). The length of the CDR3 is 13 residues. The V and J ends lost 3 bases and 6 bases respectively, with 12 bases between them. TCRdb independently ran MiXCR on the 5' RACE reads; one entry per CDR3 protein. The table shows 300,000 or so distinct CDR3 sequences, with over 10% occurring only once. Sequencing was performed on CD4+ T cells sorted from PBMCs, taken 45 days after the yellow fever booster vaccination. This sequence was found in a young man who received the YFV17D yellow fever vaccine. The J gene is TRBJ2-7, the V gene TRBV7-9; D not certain. The CDR3 DNA reads TGTGCCAGCAGCTTCCGGAGAGCTAGCGAGCAGTACTTC. Protein product: CASSFRRASEQYF.